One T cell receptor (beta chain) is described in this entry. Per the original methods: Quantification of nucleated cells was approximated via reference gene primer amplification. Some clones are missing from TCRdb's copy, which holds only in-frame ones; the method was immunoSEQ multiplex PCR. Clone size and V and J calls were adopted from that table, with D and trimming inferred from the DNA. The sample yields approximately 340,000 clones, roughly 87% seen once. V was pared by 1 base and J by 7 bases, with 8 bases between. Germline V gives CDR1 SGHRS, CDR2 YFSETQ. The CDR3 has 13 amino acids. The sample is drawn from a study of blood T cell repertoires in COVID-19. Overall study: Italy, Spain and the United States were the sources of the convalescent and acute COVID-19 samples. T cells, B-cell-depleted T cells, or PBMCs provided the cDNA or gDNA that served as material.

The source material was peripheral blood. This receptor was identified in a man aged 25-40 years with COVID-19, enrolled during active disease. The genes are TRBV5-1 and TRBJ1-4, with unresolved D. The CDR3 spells CASSLRVGEKLFF. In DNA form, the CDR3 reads TGCGCCAGCAGCTTGCGGGTCGGTGAAAAACTGTTTTTT.